This T cell receptor (beta chain) was sequenced in a study of naive and memory T cell subsets. The study's findings and limits: Activation and differentiation may alter RNA-based TCR counts. In naive cells, over 90% of TCR sequences were seen only once.

Many counts were recorded for this clonotype. The antigen is unknown. An equimolar mix of two oligonucleotides served as the beta constant-region primer for TRBC1 and TRBC2. Nested alpha and beta constant-region primers with the SP2 primer drove four PCR rounds on ligated cDNA. TCRdb passed the UMI-ligation and nested PCR reads through MiXCR, listing each CDR3 protein once. Of some 10,000 distinct CDR3 sequences in the sample, 4.5% to 6% were seen once. Sequential positive selection took CD4 T cells first, then CD8 T cells. Cells stained for CD3, CD4, CD8, CD45RA and CD27 were sorted into four subsets. The CDR3 has 13 amino acids. Germline V CDR1 and CDR2: DFQATT, SNEGSKA (reference sequence). Trimming shortened V by 5 bases and J by 2 bases, and 12 bases separated the two germline ends.

The chain is built from TRBV20-1 and TRBJ1-1; weak D call: TRBD1 (6 bases). The source material was CD4+ TEMRA cells from blood. Stated subset: effector memory re-expressing CD45RA, CD45RA+ CD27-. The receptor's source is a human donor in good health. The CDR3 DNA sequence: TGCAGTGCTGTACGGGACACCAACACTGAAGCTTTCTTT. Translating gives CSAVRDTNTEAFF.